These 31 T cell receptor beta chains came from one sample sequenced in a study of human T cells and chemical hapten exposure. The time point is: pre-sensitization, week 0. Specified treatment: therapeutic diphenylcyclopropenone sensitization with weekly scalp DPC. TCRdb fed the RACE reads into MiXCR, producing one record per CDR3 protein. This sample has tens of thousands of distinct CDR3 sequences, with roughly 10% found just once. The sequenced sample was whole blood, obtained in connection with sensitization to the hapten diphenylcyclopropenone (DPC). The receptors derive from a man aged 35 to 55 with alopecia areata. Some clones in this sample may be carry-over from other donors' samples.

The rearrangement links TRBV6-2 or TRBV6-3 to TRBJ2-7; a possible D gene is TRBD2 (5 bases). This CDR3 spans 14 amino acids. Germline V lookup: CDR1 MNHEY, CDR2 SVGEGT. V was trimmed by 5 bases and J by 3 bases, leaving 14 bases between them. CDR3 sequence: CASSRPRSGYEQYF. The CDR3 nucleotides read TGTGCCAGCAGTCGACCCCGCAGCGGCTACGAGCAGTACTTC.

This clonotype was detected many times. The gene calls are TRBV7-3 and TRBJ1-1; 8 bases match TRBD1. CDR3 size: 14 residues. Trimming removed 5 bases from V and 7 bases from J; junction bases left unmatched: 9. CDR1 is SGHTA, CDR2 FQGTGA, per germline. CDR3 residues: CASSLRGQRDEAFF. In nucleotides, the CDR3 is TGTGCCAGCAGCCTCAGGGGGCAACGGGATGAAGCTTTCTTT.

This clonotype has just a few counts. The V gene is TRBV3-1, the J gene TRBJ1-2; D not certain. The CDR3 is made up of 13 amino acids. Germline V gives CDR1 LGHDT, CDR2 YNNKEL (reference sequence). Trimming took off 3 bases at V and 6 bases at J, with 11 bases between the two ends. This CDR3 is CASSQPPFHGYTF. CDR3 in DNA: TGTGCCAGCAGCCAGCCTCCATTCCATGGCTACACCTTC.

The chain joins TRBV19 to TRBJ2-1; TRBD1 matches at 7 bases. Germline-derived CDR1 and CDR2 are LNHDA and SQIVND (reference sequence). This CDR3 is 14 amino acids long. Trimming at V came to 2 bases and at J to 4 bases, leaving 2 bases not matched to a gene. CDR3 in amino acids: CASSIPTGYNEQFF. The CDR3 DNA reads as TGTGCCAGTAGTATACCGACAGGGTACAATGAGCAGTTCTTC.

This clonotype has ten or more counts. The chain recombines TRBV3-1 with TRBJ2-1; TRBD2 agrees at 8 bases. The germline gives CDR1 LGHDT, CDR2 YNNKEL (reference sequence). Trimming removed 0 bases from V and 6 bases from J; junction bases left unmatched: 7. This CDR3 has 16 residues. This CDR3 reads CASSQDGRVRGNEQFF. Here the CDR3 DNA reads TGTGCCAGCAGCCAAGACGGGAGGGTAAGGGGCAATGAGCAGTTCTTC.

This clonotype was picked up many times. The CDR3 DNA follows: TGTGCCACTGGGCAGGGTGGAACTGAAGCTTTCTTT. This codes for CATGQGGTEAFF. This chain links TRBV28 with TRBJ1-1, with a possible D match to TRBD1 (5 bases). CDR3 length: 12 amino acids. The germline V gene encodes CDR1 MDHEN and CDR2 SYDVKM. V was pared by 10 bases and J by 5 bases, with 14 bases between.

This clonotype has a count of ten or more. The chain carries TRBV24-1 and TRBJ2-2; D ambiguous. The CDR3 extends over 13 amino acids. V was trimmed by 7 bases and J by 0 bases, leaving 5 bases between them. Looked up from germline, CDR1 is KGHDR and CDR2 is SFDVKD. This CDR3 is CATSRPNTGELFF. The CDR3 DNA sequence: TGTGCCACCAGCCGGCCGAACACCGGGGAGCTGTTTTTT.

The chain recombines TRBV12-3 or TRBV12-4 with TRBJ2-5; TRBD2 matches 7 bases. V dropped 5 bases and J dropped 5; count of bases not matched to a gene: 11. The CDR3 covers 15 residues. The CDR3 sequence is CASSPRGDPKETQYF. In DNA form, the CDR3 reads TGTGCCAGCAGTCCCCGGGGGGACCCTAAGGAGACCCAGTACTTC.

This clonotype was counted between two and nine times. This sequence joins TRBV5-4 and TRBJ1-2; 9 bases are shared with TRBD1. The length of the CDR3 is 15 residues. Trimming removed 1 base from V and 6 bases from J; junction bases left unmatched: 7. The germline CDR1 and CDR2 sequences are SGHNT and YYREEE (reference sequence). The CDR3, as DNA: TGTGCCAGCAGCTTGCGGACAGGGGATTATAATGGCTACACCTTC. Residues: CASSLRTGDYNGYTF.

This clonotype has only a few counts. The V call is TRBV11-2, the J call TRBJ2-5, with a weak D call TRBD2 (6 bases). Looked up from germline, CDR1 is SGHAT and CDR2 is FQNNGV. The CDR3 runs 14 residues. The V and J ends lost 4 bases and 4 bases respectively, with 13 bases between them. For the CDR3, the DNA is TGTGCCAGCAGCTCCCGCGGAGGGCGAGAGACCCAGTACTTC. Translated: CASSSRGGRETQYF.

This clonotype was seen ten or more times. The chain employs TRBV20-1 and TRBJ2-2; 9 nucleotides align to TRBD1. Looked up from germline, CDR1 is DFQATT and CDR2 is SNEGSKA (reference sequence). J gave up 2 bases and V 3 bases, and 4 bases lay outside the gene matches. This CDR3 has 15 amino acids. The CDR3 DNA sequence: TGCAGTGCTAGTAAACAGGGGGCAAACACCGGGGAGCTGTTTTTT. It specifies CSASKQGANTGELFF.

The CDR3 reads CAWSRSGKADTQYF. For the CDR3, the DNA is TGTGCCTGGAGTAGGAGCGGGAAAGCAGATACGCAGTATTTT. The chain combines TRBV30 with TRBJ2-3; 7 bases fit TRBD2. V lost 2 bases, J lost 4 bases, and 6 bases stayed unmatched. Germline CDR1 and CDR2: GTSNPN and SVGIG (reference sequence). This CDR3 contains 14 residues. The complete variable domain, with remaining parts taken from reference TRBV30 and TRBJ2-3, reads SQTIHQWPATLVQPVGSPLSLECTVEGTSNPNLYWYRQAAGRGLQLLFYSVGIGQISSEVPQNLSASRPQDRQFILSSKKLLLSDSGFYLCAWSRSGKADTQYFGPGTRLTVL.

At least ten counts were recorded for this clonotype. The chain uses TRBV7-9 and TRBJ2-1, with 11 bases matching TRBD2. Losses at the gene ends were 5 bases for V and 9 bases for J; bases not matched to a gene: 12. The CDR3 extends over 16 amino acids. Germline values: CDR1 SEHNR, CDR2 FQNEAQ (reference sequence). In DNA, the CDR3 is TGTGCCAGCAGCGAGCGGCTAGCGGGAGGAAGGGGTGAGCAGTTCTTC. Its protein is CASSERLAGGRGEQFF.

Ten or more counts support this clonotype. This chain joins TRBV5-1 and TRBJ2-2, with 14 bases fitting TRBD2. J gave up 6 bases and V 5 bases, and 9 bases lay outside the gene matches. Germline CDR1 is SGHRS and CDR2 is YFSETQ. The CDR3 sequence is 17 residues long. CDR3 in DNA: TGCGCCAGCAGTGGGACTAGCGGGAGTTTGTTGGCCGGGGAGCTGTTTTTT. This encodes CASSGTSGSLLAGELFF. Complete variable domain (other parts from reference TRBV5-1 and TRBJ2-2): KAGVTQTPRYLIKTRGQQVTLSCSPISGHRSVSWYQQTPGQGLQFLFEYFSETQRNKGNFPGRFSGRQFSNSRSEMNVSTLELGDSALYLCASSGTSGSLLAGELFFGEGSRLTVL.

This clonotype was recorded many times. The chain recombines TRBV11-1 with TRBJ2-1; 8 positions agree with TRBD2. This CDR3 is built from 16 residues. The V gene end was trimmed by 1 base and the J gene end by 5 bases; junction bases not matched to a gene: 7. The germline V gene encodes CDR1 SGHAT and CDR2 FQDESV (reference sequence). The CDR3 reads CASSLEVAGSNNEQFF. DNA of the CDR3: TGTGCCAGCAGCTTAGAGGTAGCGGGATCGAACAATGAGCAGTTCTTC.

The J gene is TRBJ2-4, the V gene TRBV20-1, with 9 nucleotides matching TRBD2. This CDR3 contains 13 residues. From germline, CDR1 is DFQATT and CDR2 SNEGSKA (reference sequence). V dropped 3 bases and J dropped 9; count of bases not matched to a gene: 6. CDR3 protein: CSASELAGSIQYF. The CDR3 DNA follows: TGCAGTGCTAGCGAGCTAGCGGGGAGCATTCAGTACTTC.

This clonotype was recorded many times. This chain links TRBV5-1 with TRBJ2-7, with D tentatively TRBD1 or TRBD2 (5 bases each). In germline, CDR1 is SGHRS, CDR2 YFSETQ. There are 14 residues in the CDR3. The V end lost 4 bases, the J end lost 6 bases, and 17 bases lay between the germline ends. Written as DNA, the CDR3 is TGCGCCAGCAGCGAAGCGCAGGGCCGGGGCGAGCAGTACTTC. Its protein is CASSEAQGRGEQYF.

The J gene is TRBJ2-1, the V gene TRBV2, with unresolved D. CDR1 and CDR2 from the germline V gene are SNHLY and FYNNEI. Between the trimmed V and J ends, which lost 4 bases and 9 bases, there was a span of 13 bases. This CDR3 is built from 13 residues. The DNA for the CDR3 is TGTGCCAGCAGTGGGGCCCGGCACCTTGAGCAGTTCTTC. The encoded protein is CASSGARHLEQFF.

The table lists this clonotype with many counts. CDR3 residues: CASSQVSHRGGLAGELFF. The DNA for the CDR3 is TGTGCCAGCAGCCAAGTTTCACACCGAGGGGGACTAGCCGGGGAGCTGTTTTTT. This chain connects TRBV4-2 to TRBJ2-2; TRBD2 aligns across 8 bases. Germline trimming cut 1 base from V and 6 bases from J; bases unmatched to any gene: 13. The CDR3 contains 18 residues. In germline, CDR1 is LGHNA, CDR2 YNFKEQ.

In DNA, the CDR3 is TGTGCCAGCAGTCAAACAGGGGTCAAAAACATTCAGTACTTC. Protein product: CASSQTGVKNIQYF. The chain links TRBV28 to TRBJ2-4, with 7 nucleotides matching TRBD1. With V trimmed by 5 bases and J by 3 bases, 4 bases remained unmatched. This CDR3 is built from 14 residues. CDR1 and CDR2 (germline): MDHEN, SYDVKM.

Many counts were recorded for this clonotype. The V and J genes are TRBV15 and TRBJ2-3, with no clear D. Between the trimmed V and J ends, which lost 0 bases and 6 bases, there was a span of 13 bases. Germline CDR1 and CDR2: LNHNV and YYDKDF (reference sequence). This CDR3 is built from 15 residues. The CDR3: CATSRDLPTKDTQYF. As DNA, the CDR3 is TGTGCCACCAGCAGAGATCTTCCGACAAAGGATACGCAGTATTTT. Full variable domain (remainder filled in from reference TRBV15 and TRBJ2-3): DAMVIQNPRYQVTQFGKPVTLSCSQTLNHNVMYWYQQKSSQAPKLLFHYYDKDFNNEADTPDNFQSRRPNTSFCFLDIRSPGLGDTAMYLCATSRDLPTKDTQYFGPGTRLTVL.

With regard to this clonotype: This CDR3 is missing its conserved last phenylalanine or tryptophan, likely due to a read error. This chain links TRBV29-1 with TRBJ2-3; 14 bases align to TRBD2. The germline V gene has CDR1 SQVTM and CDR2 ANQGSEA. V trimming: 5 bases; J trimming: 5 bases; junction bases outside the gene matches: 6. The CDR3 is made up of 15 amino acids. The CDR3 region has the DNA TGCAGCGTTTCGGGGACTAGCGGGAGTGTAGATACGCAGTATTTA. It specifies CSVSGTSGSVDTQYL.

This clonotype was seen many times. This chain joins TRBV6-5 and TRBJ2-7; a weak D match, TRBD2 (5 bases). Germline V CDR1 and CDR2: MNHEY, SVGAGI. V lost 7 bases and J 5 bases, leaving 18 bases between the germline ends. The CDR3 covers 14 residues. CDR3 region: CASTHGLAQNEQYF. The CDR3 DNA follows: TGTGCCAGCACCCACGGGCTAGCTCAGAACGAGCAGTACTTC.

The genes are TRBV11-2 and TRBJ1-4; 10 bases fit TRBD1. J lost 7 bases, V lost 4 bases, and 12 bases had no gene match. The V gene's germline CDR1 is SGHAT and CDR2 FQNNGV. The CDR3 contains 17 residues. Written as DNA, the CDR3 is TGTGCCAGCAGCTCCCGACAGGGGGCCCATGTCGGTGAAAAACTGTTTTTT. Its protein product is CASSSRQGAHVGEKLFF.

This clonotype was seen at least ten times. The J gene is TRBJ1-2, the V gene TRBV7-2; D call uncertain. V gave up 1 base and J gave up 6 bases, with 9 bases separating them. Per the germline V gene, CDR1 is SGHTA and CDR2 is FQGNSA. The CDR3 is 13 residues long. The CDR3 spells CASSLGMADGYTF. In nucleotides, the CDR3 is TGTGCCAGCAGCTTAGGAATGGCGGATGGCTACACCTTC. The full variable domain, its missing parts supplied by reference TRBV7-2 and TRBJ1-2, is GAGVSQSPSNKVTEKGKDVELRCDPISGHTALYWYRQSLGQGLEFLIYFQGNSAPDKSGLPSDRFSAERTGGSVSTLTIQRTQQEDSAVYLCASSLGMADGYTFGSGTRLTVV.

V and J are TRBV6-5 and TRBJ2-1; 10 bases line up with TRBD2. J gave up 6 bases and V 4 bases, and 12 bases lay outside the gene matches. CDR3 length: 17 amino acids. CDR1 MNHEY and CDR2 SVGAGI come from the germline V gene. The CDR3 here is CASSSERLAGRPNEQFF. CDR3 in DNA: TGTGCCAGCAGTTCGGAAAGACTAGCGGGCCGACCCAATGAGCAGTTCTTC.

Many counts were recorded for this clonotype. V is TRBV25-1 and J is TRBJ1-1; 12 nucleotides agree with TRBD1. After removal of 3 bases from V and 1 base from J, the junction contained 9 bases not matched to a gene. The CDR3 length is 18 residues. Germline V gives CDR1 MGHDK, CDR2 SYGVNS. The CDR3 coding sequence is TGTGCCAGCAGTGACCGAACCGGGACAGGGGGCCCGAACACTGAAGCTTTCTTT. Protein product: CASSDRTGTGGPNTEAFF.

This clonotype was seen ten or more times. The rearrangement uses TRBV5-1 and TRBJ2-1; 10 bases are a match to TRBD2. V shed 0 bases and J 5 bases; nucleotides not matched to a gene: 2. CDR1 and CDR2 (germline): SGHRS, YFSETQ. The CDR3 sequence is 15 residues long. CDR3 in DNA: TGCGCCAGCAGCTTGGTTACTAGCGGGGACAATGAGCAGTTCTTC. It translates to CASSLVTSGDNEQFF.

The table lists this clonotype with a few counts. J is TRBJ2-1 and V is TRBV5-5; 10 bases are a match to TRBD2. This CDR3 spans 16 amino acids. V gave up 1 base and J gave up 10 bases; unmatched junction bases: 11. Germline-derived CDR1 and CDR2 are SGHKS and YYEKEE (reference sequence). The CDR3 reads CASSLLGLAGAREQFF. DNA of the CDR3: TGTGCCAGCAGCTTGCTTGGGCTAGCGGGAGCTCGGGAGCAGTTCTTC.

This clonotype was observed a few times. This rearrangement joins TRBV6-5 to TRBJ1-1; the D gene is possibly TRBD1 (5 bases). Germline V gives CDR1 MNHEY, CDR2 SVGAGI. The CDR3 covers 12 residues. V shed 2 bases and J shed 12 bases, with 13 bases lying between them. The CDR3 DNA is TGTGCCAGCAGTTACAGGGGAGATAGGACTTTCTTT. The encoded protein is CASSYRGDRTFF.

This clonotype was found many times. This chain's CDR3 is CASSLEGRQGHYEQYF. As DNA, the CDR3 is TGTGCCAGCAGCTTAGAGGGGAGACAGGGTCATTACGAGCAGTACTTC. The chain joins TRBV7-6 to TRBJ2-7; 7 bases fit TRBD1. Losses at the gene ends were 1 base for V and 4 bases for J; bases not matched to a gene: 10. Germline CDR1 SGHVS, CDR2 FNYEAQ. The CDR3 covers 16 residues.